These 18 T cell receptor beta chains share one sample of origin, sequenced in a study of cytomegalovirus exposure and HLA in healthy donors. 60 Vbeta and 13 Jbeta primers were used in PCR. The protocol was immunoSEQ multiplex PCR, while the TCRdb copy is restricted to in-frame clones and leaves out a portion. Its table records tens of thousands of clones. Sample: PBMCs. The receptors stem from a human donor in good health.

V gene TRBV7-9 combines with J gene TRBJ2-2; unclear D gene. The CDR3 is made up of 14 amino acids. Trimming took 6 bases from V and 2 from J, leaving 10 bases between them. The germline CDR1 and CDR2 sequences are SEHNR and FQNEAQ (reference sequence). The CDR3 coding sequence is TGTGCCAGCAGTAGTACTTATAACACCGGGGAGCTGTTTTTT. Translation: CASSSTYNTGELFF.

The rearrangement joins TRBV28 to TRBJ1-4, with 7 bases fitting TRBD1. Unmatched junction bases numbered 10, after V lost 10 bases and J lost 2 bases. CDR3 size: 15 residues. The germline gives CDR1 MDHEN, CDR2 SYDVKM. CDR3 region: CATDTGAKTNEKLFF. CDR3 nucleotides: TGTGCCACGGATACAGGGGCTAAGACTAATGAAAAACTGTTTTTT.

The genes are TRBV7-9 and TRBJ1-6, with a weak D call TRBD1 (5 bases). CDR1 is SEHNR, CDR2 FQNEAQ, per germline (reference sequence). The V gene lost 3 bases and the J gene lost 7 bases, with 10 bases spanning the gap. The CDR3 covers 14 residues. The CDR3 spells CASSLGKGNSPLHF. For the CDR3, the DNA is TGTGCCAGCAGCTTGGGAAAGGGGAATTCACCCCTCCACTTT.

The rearrangement uses TRBV4-1 and TRBJ1-5, with unresolved D. Trimming pared 0 bases from V and 0 bases from J, leaving 6 bases between. This CDR3 spans 15 amino acids. Germline CDR1 and CDR2: MGHRA and YSYEKL. As DNA, the CDR3 is TGCGCCAGCAGCCAAGACGGTTATAGCAATCAGCCCCAGCATTTT. Its protein product is CASSQDGYSNQPQHF.

The rearrangement joins TRBV5-4 to TRBJ2-7, with D perhaps TRBD1 (6 bases). V gave up 5 bases and J gave up 2 bases, with 8 bases separating them. The CDR3 consists of 12 residues. The germline V gene has CDR1 SGHNT and CDR2 YYREEE (reference sequence). CDR3 amino acids: CASRNRAYEQYF. The CDR3 DNA reads TGTGCCAGCAGGAACAGGGCCTACGAGCAGTACTTC.

V is TRBV12-5 and J is TRBJ2-5, with a weak D call TRBD2 (6 bases). Trimming took 11 bases from V and 1 from J, leaving 8 bases between them. The V gene's germline CDR1 is LGHNT and CDR2 FRNRAP. The CDR3 contains 11 residues. CDR3 coding DNA: TGTGCTTCGACTAGCCAAGAGACCCAGTACTTC. Protein product: CASTSQETQYF.

To note about this clone: Mismatch with germline at one junction end may stem from a read error. The chain is built from TRBV19 and TRBJ2-3; TRBD2 agrees at 15 bases. The CDR3 spans 15 residues. The germline V gene has CDR1 LNHDA and CDR2 SQIVND (reference sequence). The DNA for the CDR3 is TGTGCCAGTAGTTGGACTAGCGGGGGGGGAGATAAGCAGTATTTT. Encoded protein: CASSWTSGGGDKQYF.

The genes are TRBV4-2 and TRBJ2-5, with 9 bases aligning to TRBD1. There are 14 residues in the CDR3. Germline CDR1 and CDR2: LGHNA and YNFKEQ. V was pared by 3 bases and J by 5 bases, with 4 bases of the junction left unmatched. CDR3 in amino acids: CASSQDRGPETQYF. In DNA form, the CDR3 reads TGTGCCAGCAGCCAGGACAGGGGTCCGGAGACCCAGTACTTC.

Concerning this clone itself: Within the sample, other DNA sequences also encode this same CDR3. The chain employs TRBV9 and TRBJ1-2, with 8 bases that match TRBD1. This CDR3 contains 13 residues. With 4 bases clipped from V and 14 bases from J, the junction kept 13 bases outside the gene matches. Germline values: CDR1 SGDLS, CDR2 YYNGEE. For the CDR3, the DNA is TGTGCCAGCAGCTCACCATCCGACAGGGGCATAACCTTC. Translation gives CASSSPSDRGITF.

This rearrangement joins TRBV7-9 to TRBJ2-3; tentatively, D is TRBD1 (5 bases). Germline-derived CDR1 and CDR2 are SEHNR and FQNEAQ (reference sequence). This CDR3 contains 13 residues. V lost 11 bases to trimming and J lost 2 bases, with 14 bases between them. The CDR3 protein is CAGWGGNTDTQYF. The CDR3 bases are TGTGCCGGATGGGGCGGAAACACAGATACGCAGTATTTT.

This CDR3 reads CASSQVGRGFSSAYEQYF. The CDR3 DNA sequence: TGCGCCAGCAGCCAAGTCGGCAGGGGCTTTTCGAGCGCCTACGAGCAGTACTTC. The V call is TRBV4-1, the J call TRBJ2-7, with D maybe TRBD1 (6 bases). V lost 1 base and J 2 bases, leaving 21 bases between the germline ends. The CDR3 consists of 18 residues. Germline CDR1 reads MGHRA; CDR2 reads YSYEKL.

This rearrangement joins TRBV19 to TRBJ1-4; D uncertain. V was clipped by 3 bases and J by 14 bases, with 10 bases between them. Germline V gene lookup returns CDR1 LNHDA and CDR2 SQIVND (reference sequence). CDR3 size: 11 residues. The CDR3 protein is CASSINRFLFF. The CDR3 DNA is TGTGCCAGTAGTATTAACCGGTTTCTGTTTTTT.

The chain uses TRBV19 and TRBJ2-7, with D perhaps TRBD1 (6 bases). Germline CDR1 and CDR2: LNHDA and SQIVND (reference sequence). The V gene lost 3 bases and the J gene lost 2 bases, with 17 bases spanning the gap. The CDR3 is made up of 16 amino acids. CDR3 in amino acids: CASSIPTGRSAYEQYF. The CDR3 DNA reads TGTGCCAGTAGTATTCCGACAGGAAGAAGCGCCTACGAGCAGTACTTC.

The chain is built from TRBV30 and TRBJ1-3, with 9 bases aligning to TRBD1. The germline V gene encodes CDR1 GTSNPN and CDR2 SVGIG (reference sequence). The CDR3 totals 14 residues. Unmatched junction bases numbered 9, after V lost 6 bases and J lost 6 bases. The CDR3 DNA is TGTGCCTGTCCCAAGGGGACAGGGTCAAACACCATATATTTT. As protein: CACPKGTGSNTIYF.

V and J are TRBV5-1 and TRBJ1-3, with a tentative D call TRBD1 (5 bases). Per germline, CDR1 SGHRS and CDR2 YFSETQ. This CDR3 comprises 14 residues. Trimming shortened V by 4 bases and J by 2 bases, and 10 bases separated the two germline ends. CDR3 sequence: CASSLAGPGNTIYF. The CDR3 DNA sequence: TGCGCCAGCAGCCTGGCAGGGCCTGGAAACACCATATATTTT.

CDR3 sequence (DNA): TGTGCCAGCAGCCCCAAAGGGGCCTACGAGCAGTACTTC. It specifies CASSPKGAYEQYF. The rearrangement uses TRBV7-9 and TRBJ2-7, with D perhaps matching TRBD1 (5 bases). The CDR3 has 13 amino acids. CDR1 and CDR2 (germline): SEHNR, FQNEAQ (reference sequence). V was pared by 5 bases and J by 2 bases, with 10 bases between.

V is TRBV4-2 and J is TRBJ2-2, with 8 bases fitting TRBD1. Germline V lookup: CDR1 LGHNA, CDR2 YNFKEQ. The junction had 9 bases not matched to a gene; V was cut back by 0 bases and J by 9 bases. CDR3 size: 16 residues. CDR3 DNA: TGTGCCAGCAGCCAAGATGGGCAGGGGGCGGATCGGGAGCTGTTTTTT. It specifies CASSQDGQGADRELFF.

This chain joins TRBV29-1 and TRBJ1-2; D remains unclear. Germline V gives CDR1 SQVTM, CDR2 ANQGSEA. The length of the CDR3 is 13 residues. Trimming took off 3 bases at V and 7 bases at J, with 15 bases between the two ends. The CDR3 DNA reads as TGCAGCGTTGATTTAACCGGCGGCTCTGGCTACACCTTC. Its translation: CSVDLTGGSGYTF.